One sample yielded the 12 T cell receptor beta chains listed below, sequenced in a study of early T cells in non-severe SARS-CoV-2 infection. TCRdb used MiXCR to reprocess the 5' RACE reads, holding one entry per CDR3 protein. The table includes 25,000 to 35,000 distinct CDR3 sequences, about 4.5% detected once. The sample was whole blood. These receptors came from an adult who was a healthcare worker with PCR-confirmed SARS-CoV-2 infection or an uninfected control (not recorded which).

The gene calls are TRBV18 and TRBJ1-2; tentative D call: TRBD1 (6 bases). This CDR3 is 15 amino acids long. CDR1 and CDR2 from the germline V gene are KGHSH and LQKENI. V was shortened by 6 bases and J by 6 bases, with 20 bases between the two germline ends. CDR3 nucleotides: TGTGCCAGCTCCTTGACGGGGGGCAGGGTCGATGGCTACACCTTC. This codes for CASSLTGGRVDGYTF.

This clonotype was counted at least ten times. V is TRBV6-5 and J is TRBJ2-7; D tentatively reads TRBD1 or TRBD2 (5 bases each). V lost 5 bases and J lost 0, with 14 bases in between. The CDR3 runs to 15 residues. Germline-derived CDR1 and CDR2 are MNHEY and SVGAGI. This CDR3 is CASSAGGTSSYEQYV. Written as DNA, the CDR3 is TGTGCCAGCAGTGCTGGGGGTACTAGCTCCTACGAGCAGTACGTC.

This clonotype was seen ten or more times. The chain uses TRBV6-1 and TRBJ2-3; D is ambiguous. CDR3 length: 12 amino acids. Germline V CDR1 and CDR2: MNHNS, SASEGT. The germline V and J ends were trimmed by 6 bases and 6 bases, with 10 bases remaining between them. The CDR3 sequence is CASSAYYDTQYF. The CDR3, as DNA: TGTGCCAGCAGCGCGTACTACGATACGCAGTATTTT.

The table lists this clonotype with many counts. The J gene is TRBJ2-1, the V gene TRBV14; maybe TRBD1 (6 bases). V lost 3 bases and J 1 base, leaving 13 bases between the germline ends. CDR1 and CDR2 (germline): SGHDN, FVKESK. The CDR3 is made up of 16 amino acids. The CDR3, as DNA: TGTGCCAGCAGCCAGAGCAGGGGTTATTCCTACAATGAGCAGTTCTTC. Its protein is CASSQSRGYSYNEQFF. Full variable domain (remainder filled in from reference TRBV14 and TRBJ2-1): EAGVTQFPSHSVIEKGQTVTLRCDPISGHDNLYWYRRVMGKEIKFLLHFVKESKQDESGMPNNRFLAERTGGTYSTLKVQPAELEDSGVYFCASSQSRGYSYNEQFFGPGTRLTVL.

This clonotype was seen only a few times. The chain links TRBV18 to TRBJ1-5; 10 positions agree with TRBD1. CDR1 is KGHSH, CDR2 LQKENI, per germline. The CDR3 sequence is 17 residues long. The junction had 12 bases not matched to a gene; V was cut back by 6 bases and J by 4 bases. The DNA for the CDR3 is TGTGCCAGCTCGCCAAGCCGGGACAGGGGACGGAATCAGCCCCAGCATTTT. As protein: CASSPSRDRGRNQPQHF.

Ten or more counts support this clonotype. The chain joins TRBV25-1 to TRBJ2-1; 7 bases are shared with TRBD2. The germline V gene encodes CDR1 MGHDK and CDR2 SYGVNS. This CDR3 contains 15 residues. J lost 11 bases, V lost 0 bases, and 10 bases had no gene match. The chain's CDR3 is CASSEYGDPSGKQFF. As DNA, the CDR3 is TGTGCCAGCAGTGAATATGGGGACCCTAGCGGTAAGCAGTTCTTC.

This clonotype was observed many times. V and J are TRBV7-3 and TRBJ2-7; perhaps TRBD1 as D (6 bases). CDR3 size: 13 residues. Germline V gene lookup returns CDR1 SGHTA and CDR2 FQGTGA. Trimming took off 5 bases at V and 4 bases at J, with 12 bases between the two ends. CDR3 residues: CASSKDRTYEQYF. The CDR3 region has the DNA TGTGCCAGCAGCAAAGACAGGACATACGAGCAGTACTTC.

This clonotype was recorded at least ten times. The chain is built from TRBV12-3 or TRBV12-4 and TRBJ2-7; 9 nucleotides agree with TRBD1. Losses at the gene ends were 4 bases for V and 3 bases for J; bases not matched to a gene: 16. The CDR3 has 18 residues. CDR3 sequence (DNA): TGTGCCAGCAGTTCCGGGACAGGGTTCAATGAAGGGTTCTACGAGCAGTACTTC. Encoded protein: CASSSGTGFNEGFYEQYF.

The chain uses TRBV5-4 and TRBJ2-1; D is unclear. The germline V and J ends were trimmed by 3 bases and 7 bases, with 14 bases remaining between them. CDR3 size: 14 residues. Germline CDR1 and CDR2: SGHNT and YYREEE (reference sequence). The CDR3 DNA reads TGTGCCAGCAGCTCAACGGGCGTAGGGAATGAGCAGTTCTTC. It translates to CASSSTGVGNEQFF.

In the case of this clonotype: Possible read error: a much larger clone is one base away. This chain links TRBV10-3 with TRBJ2-2, with 7 bases fitting TRBD2. This CDR3 contains 14 residues. From germline, CDR1 is ENHRY and CDR2 SYGVKD. This CDR3 is CVITGGANTGELFF. The CDR3 DNA reads TGTGTCATCACGGGGGGAGCGAACACCGGGGAGCTGTTTTTT.

This clonotype was seen repeatedly, ten times or more. The rearrangement joins TRBV11-1 to TRBJ2-1; 8 bases align to TRBD2. CDR1 is SGHAT, CDR2 FQDESV, per germline (reference sequence). V trimming: 4 bases; J trimming: 2 bases; junction bases outside the gene matches: 4. This CDR3 comprises 15 residues. CDR3 amino acids: CASSSRGRTYNEQFF. CDR3 bases: TGTGCCAGCAGCTCGCGCGGGAGGACCTACAATGAGCAGTTCTTC.

This clonotype was detected many times. The junction does not match germline at one end; this may be a read error. V is TRBV7-7 and J is TRBJ2-1, with 14 bases that match TRBD2. CDR3 length: 15 residues. Per germline, CDR1 SSHAT and CDR2 FNYEAQ (reference sequence). The CDR3 sequence: CASSSGLAGGNEQFF. The CDR3 DNA is TGTGCTAGCAGCTCCGGACTAGCGGGAGGCAATGAGCAGTTCTTC.